Listed below are T cell receptor beta chains from one sample, sequenced in a study of PD-L1 blockade in urothelial cancer. Sequenced by immunoSEQ multiplex PCR; TCRdb stores in-frame clones only, minus some. Of some 110,000 clones detected, 75% to 90% appear once; the ten largest clones hold roughly 1.8%. The material was PBMCs, obtained around atezolizumab (anti-PD-L1) treatment. The receptor set was obtained from a man aged 55 to 70 with urothelial cancer. CDR3s include the opening cysteine and the closing phenylalanine or tryptophan. The D gene is left open where the match is weak. The size entry is marked missing in some rows and otherwise reads once, few, many or a size class.

>NA|13|TRBV28|TRBJ1-1|NA
CASSLGMNTEAFF
TGTGCCAGCAGTTTGGGCATGAACACTGAAGCTTTCTTT
>NA|15|TRBV14|TRBJ2-1|TRBD2
CASSQVTSGSHEQFF
TGTGCCAGCAGCCAAGTTACTAGCGGGAGCCATGAGCAGTTCTTC
>NA|16|TRBV5-1|TRBJ2-5|TRBD1
CASSFTPGQGQETQYF
TGCGCCAGCAGCTTCACCCCGGGACAGGGGCAAGAGACCCAGTACTTC
>NA|11|TRBV20-1|TRBJ1-2|NA
CSAGPDYGYTF
TGCAGCGCGGGACCGGACTATGGCTACACCTTC
>NA|16|TRBV28|TRBJ2-2|TRBD1
CASSPERTGGTGELFF
TGTGCCAGCAGTCCCGAGAGGACAGGGGGCACCGGGGAGCTGTTTTTT
>once|16|TRBV7-9|TRBJ1-2|NA
CASSLGTFPPVYGYTF
TGTGCCAGCAGCTTAGGGACATTCCCCCCGGTCTATGGCTACACCTTC
>NA|16|TRBV7-8|TRBJ2-4|TRBD1
CASRAFPTGDKNIQYF
TGTGCCAGCAGAGCTTTTCCGACAGGGGACAAAAACATTCAGTACTTC
>NA|15|TRBV7-2|TRBJ2-5|TRBD2
CASSWRRGGQGTQYF
TGTGCCAGCAGCTGGAGGCGGGGGGGCCAAGGGACCCAGTACTTC
>NA|15|TRBV6-6|TRBJ2-1|TRBD2
CASSFGLAGNNEQFF
TGTGCCAGCAGTTTTGGACTAGCGGGAAACAATGAGCAGTTCTTC
>NA|14|TRBV14|TRBJ2-2|TRBD1
CASSLGQGAGELFF
TGTGCCAGCAGCCTCGGACAGGGGGCCGGGGAGCTGTTTTTT